This is a list of T cell receptor beta chains from one sample in a study of T cell responses to AZD1222 COVID-19 vaccine. Sequencing used immunoSEQ multiplex PCR; TCRdb keeps in-frame clones, though not all of them. The data contain 90,000 to 100,000 clones, around 85% of them singletons. Here the sequenced sample was peripheral blood, taken 28 days after the second AZD1222 dose. All receptors derive from an adult who received the AZD1222 COVID-19 vaccine. Both conserved end residues are part of each CDR3. D genes are given only for firm matches.

V: TRBV5-4
D: TRBD2
CDR3: CATSPTSAYNEQFF

V: TRBV9
D: TRBD2
CDR3: CASSVGTSGGYEQYF

V: TRBV27
D: TRBD1
CDR3: CASSETGGNQPQHF

V: TRBV6-1
D: -
CDR3: CASSELPNQPQHF

V: TRBV7-2
D: -
CDR3: CASSLQGGNTEAFF

V: TRBV6-5
D: -
CDR3: CASRGPPGHGETQYF

V: TRBV5-1
D: -
CDR3: CASSLGVGAEAFF

V: TRBV11-2
D: -
CDR3: CASTRGPSEADTQYF

V: TRBV20-1
D: -
CDR3: CSARERGIGTF

V: TRBV4-3
D: -
CDR3: CASSQEADLNQPQHF

V: TRBV11-2
D: -
CDR3: CASSTPGPPRDNEQFF

V: TRBV19
D: -
CDR3: CASSMGRDNTEAFF

V: TRBV29-1
D: -
CDR3: CSGATNTEAFF

V: TRBV19
D: TRBD1
CDR3: CATTIRTGNTGELFF

V: TRBV19
D: -
CDR3: CASSTLIADTQYF

V: TRBV6-6
D: TRBD2
CDR3: CASSQSLGAGGADTQYF

V: TRBV3-1/TRBV3-2
D: -
CDR3: CASSQGTGQRFYGYTF

V: TRBV12-3/TRBV12-4
D: -
CDR3: CASSYRNEQFF

V: TRBV3-1/TRBV3-2
D: -
CDR3: CASSQVVFDEQYF

V: TRBV5-1
D: -
CDR3: CASSLGPGIAYEQYF

V: TRBV10-1
D: TRBD1
CDR3: CASSELDRGKETQYF

V: TRBV7-2
D: -
CDR3: CASSLGGVKNSPLHF

V: TRBV7-2
D: -
CDR3: CASSLTGATAEQYF

V: TRBV18
D: -
CDR3: CASSPRGGHSGNTIYF

V: TRBV5-1
D: TRBD2
CDR3: CASSLGLAGSYNEQFF

V: TRBV5-6
D: -
CDR3: CASSLGWYGYTF

V: TRBV7-3
D: TRBD2
CDR3: CASSFLAGGYQETQYF

V: TRBV18
D: TRBD1
CDR3: CASSPPGQAYNEQFF

V: TRBV18
D: -
CDR3: CASSPPGGILAFF

V: TRBV5-1
D: TRBD1
CDR3: CASSLGQQKNSPLHF

V: TRBV7-8
D: -
CDR3: CASSWDNYEQYF

V: TRBV5-1
D: -
CDR3: CASSSPRKGVLSGNTIYF

V: TRBV2
D: -
CDR3: CASSAKNRELNYGYTF

V: TRBV6-5
D: -
CDR3: CASSYTGDYGYTF

V: TRBV20-1
D: -
CDR3: CSALHSVAQYF

V: TRBV7-6
D: -
CDR3: CASSLMGAASTDTQYF

V: TRBV10-3
D: -
CDR3: CAISESGQILRGYTF

V: TRBV28
D: TRBD1
CDR3: CASSFLDRAWGETQYF

V: TRBV18
D: -
CDR3: CASSPPPGLFEAFF

V: TRBV11-3
D: -
CDR3: CASSLRQAVSGNTIYF

V: TRBV4-3
D: -
CDR3: CASSSGYRSLNTEAFF

V: TRBV2
D: TRBD1
CDR3: CASSPQGAGTDTQYF

V: TRBV15
D: -
CDR3: CATSRGFRNTEAFF

V: TRBV2
D: -
CDR3: CASSTTGRGQPQHF

V: TRBV11-2
D: -
CDR3: CASSLGTPSEADTQYF

V: TRBV28
D: -
CDR3: CASSLDAGGNQPQHF

V: TRBV7-2
D: -
CDR3: CASSLGGANTEAFF

V: TRBV7-2
D: -
CDR3: CASSLDLGANQPQHF

V: TRBV18
D: -
CDR3: CASSPRDEQYF

V: TRBV2
D: -
CDR3: CASSARTTNSYEQYF

V: TRBV6-2/TRBV6-3
D: TRBD1
CDR3: CASSRLGQGEKLFF

V: TRBV7-9
D: -
CDR3: CASRYIVGEYYGYTF

V: TRBV10-3
D: TRBD2
CDR3: CAISESISSGRQTQYF

V: TRBV9
D: TRBD1
CDR3: CASSEGASYNSPLHF

V: TRBV19
D: -
CDR3: CASSIFPGANEQFF

V: TRBV11-3
D: -
CDR3: CASSFPGLVREQYF